The rows below give T cell receptor beta chains drawn from one sample of a study of shared clonotypes between healthy human individuals. Here immunoSEQ multiplex PCR was the method, and the copy in TCRdb shows in-frame clones only, minus some. This sample yields some 500,000 clones, of which 90% to 96% are seen a single time; 0.055% to 0.075% belongs to the top ten. The specimen sequenced was naive CD4+ T cells sorted from blood. The source of these receptors is a woman in her thirties in good health. Each CDR3 is given with its conserved first and last residue. The D gene is left open where the match is weak. The size of a clone is reported for some rows only, either as once, few or many, or as a class for expanded clones.

j_call	clone_size	d_call	v_call	cdr3_nt	cdr3_aa
TRBJ1-5	few	TRBD1	TRBV18	TGTGCCAGCTCCCCACAGGGGGGGACTCAGCCCCAGCATTTT	CASSPQGGTQPQHF
TRBJ2-3	-	TRBD2	TRBV10-3	TGTGCCATCAGCTCGGACTTAATGAATAGCGGGAGTGGATATACGCAGTATTTT	CAISSDLMNSGSGYTQYF
TRBJ2-4	-	TRBD1	TRBV5-1	TGCGCCAGCAGCTTTCCCGGGACAGTACTTTACTTC	CASSFPGTVLYF
TRBJ2-7	-	-	TRBV20-1	TGCAGTGCTAGTCCAGTGTACGAGCAGTACTTC	CSASPVYEQYF
TRBJ2-7	-	TRBD2	TRBV10-2	TGCGCCAGCAGTGAGCCAGGACTAGCCCACAAGAGCTACGAGCAGTACTTC	CASSEPGLAHKSYEQYF
TRBJ1-5	-	-	TRBV30	TGTGCCTGGAGTGTAGTCGCCAATCAGCCCCAGCATTTT	CAWSVVANQPQHF
TRBJ2-7	-	TRBD1	TRBV11-2	TGTGCCAGCAGCTCCCCGGACAGGGGTAGGTACGAGCAGTACTTC	CASSSPDRGRYEQYF
TRBJ2-4	-	-	TRBV28	TGTGCCAGCAGCCCTCGGTGGCCCCTAGCCAAAAACATTCAGTACTTC	CASSPRWPLAKNIQYF
TRBJ1-2	-	TRBD1	TRBV28	TGTGCCAGCAGGCTTACAGGGGCGACTGGCTACACCTTC	CASRLTGATGYTF
TRBJ1-3	-	-	TRBV18	TGTGCCAGCTCACCAGAGAGCATCTCTGGAAACACCATATATTTT	CASSPESISGNTIYF
TRBJ1-1	-	TRBD1	TRBV18	TGTGCCAGCACTGACAGGGTGGACACTGAAGCTTTCTTT	CASTDRVDTEAFF
TRBJ2-1	-	-	TRBV5-1	TGCGCCAGCAGCTTCATTGGGCAAGCGTACTACAATGAGCAGTTCTTC	CASSFIGQAYYNEQFF
TRBJ1-2	-	-	TRBV5-1	TGCGCCAGCAGCCCGGTCGGATCTAACTATGGCTACACCTTC	CASSPVGSNYGYTF
TRBJ1-6	-	-	TRBV7-6	TGTGCCAGCAGCTTAGAATCCTATAATTCACCCCTCCACTTT	CASSLESYNSPLHF
TRBJ1-2	once	-	TRBV6-1	TGTGCCAGCAGTGAAGCCGAGGGCGGCTATGGCTACACCTTC	CASSEAEGGYGYTF
TRBJ1-2	-	TRBD1	TRBV5-1	TGCGCCAGCAGCTTGGCACAGGGGGTTGAAGACTACACCTTC	CASSLAQGVEDYTF
TRBJ2-1	-	TRBD1	TRBV28	TGTGCCAGCAGTTCGCCGGGACAGGGGGCCAATGAGCAGTTCTTC	CASSSPGQGANEQFF
TRBJ2-7	-	TRBD2	TRBV28	TGTGCCAGCAGAACTAGCGGGAGTTACGAGCAGTACTTC	CASRTSGSYEQYF
TRBJ2-4	-	TRBD2	TRBV5-8	TGTGCCAGCAGCTCACCGGGACTAAAAAACATTCAGTACTTC	CASSSPGLKNIQYF
TRBJ2-6	-	-	TRBV6-5	TGTGCCAGCAGGCTGACAGGACCTGGGGCCAACGTCCTGACTTTC	CASRLTGPGANVLTF
TRBJ2-6	-	-	TRBV30	TGTGCCTGGAGTGTTGCAGTATCTGGGGCCAACGTCCTGACTTTC	CAWSVAVSGANVLTF
TRBJ1-5	-	-	TRBV12-5	TGTGCTAGTGGCCTTCCGCGGGACGGCAATCAGCCCCAGCATTTT	CASGLPRDGNQPQHF
TRBJ1-5	-	-	TRBV5-8	TGTGCCAGCAGCTTGGCCCTGGGAATAAGCAATCAGCCCCAGCATTTT	CASSLALGISNQPQHF
TRBJ2-5	-	TRBD2	TRBV27	TGTGCCAGCAGTCCTAGCGGGAGCCTATACGGCCAAGAGACCCAGTACTTC	CASSPSGSLYGQETQYF
TRBJ2-7	-	-	TRBV21-1	TGTGCCAGCAGCAAAGTTGGAGACGACGGGTACGAGCAGTACTTC	CASSKVGDDGYEQYF
TRBJ1-2	-	TRBD1	TRBV2	TGTGCCAGCAGTGATGACAGGGTGGCGTATGGCTACACCTTC	CASSDDRVAYGYTF
TRBJ2-2	-	TRBD1	TRBV7-3	TGTGCCAGCAGCCTAACAGGGGGCAACACCGGGGAGCTGTTTTTT	CASSLTGGNTGELFF
TRBJ1-1	-	-	TRBV2	TGTGCCAGCACCACGTTCCTGGGAGCTTTCTTT	CASTTFLGAFF
TRBJ2-2	-	-	TRBV28	TGTGCCAGCAGTTTGGGACAATCGAACACCGGGGAGCTGTTTTTT	CASSLGQSNTGELFF
TRBJ1-1	few	-	TRBV19	TGTGCCAGTAGTTTGGGATGGATGGCTTTCTTT	CASSLGWMAFF
TRBJ1-2	-	-	TRBV20-1	TGCAGTGCTAGAGTCCTCTATGGCTACACCTTC	CSARVLYGYTF
TRBJ1-2	once	-	TRBV11-2	TGTGCCAGCAGCTTGTTCCAGGGGAACTATGGCTACACCTTC	CASSLFQGNYGYTF
TRBJ2-3	-	-	TRBV7-3	TGTGCCAGCAGCCTACAGGACACAGATACGCAGTATTTT	CASSLQDTDTQYF
TRBJ2-5	-	-	TRBV7-3	TGTGCCAGCAGCTTACATCAGGGTCAAGAGACCCAGTACTTC	CASSLHQGQETQYF
TRBJ2-7	-	-	TRBV11-2	TGTGCCAGCAGCTTATTTCCTCGCGGGAAAACTGACTACGAGCAGTACTTC	CASSLFPRGKTDYEQYF
TRBJ2-1	-	TRBD2	TRBV5-1	TGCGCCAGCAGCTTACTAGCGGGAAACAATGAGCAGTTCTTC	CASSLLAGNNEQFF
TRBJ2-5	-	-	TRBV21-1	TGTGCCAGCCGCAACCCTTATATACCCGAGGAGACCCAGTACTTC	CASRNPYIPEETQYF
TRBJ2-7	-	TRBD2	TRBV27	TGTGCCAGCAGTTTCAGCGGGAGGGCCGGAGTGCAGTACTTC	CASSFSGRAGVQYF
TRBJ1-1	-	-	TRBV29-1	TGCAGCGTTGTCAGTCCTGAGGTGTCTGAAGCTTTCTTT	CSVVSPEVSEAFF
TRBJ2-7	-	-	TRBV4-1	TGCGCCAGCAGCCAAGCCGCAGGGACCGAGCAGTACTTC	CASSQAAGTEQYF